One sample yielded the 18 T cell receptor beta chains listed below, sequenced in a study of T-cell reconstitution after alpha-beta-depleted transplantation in children (dated by TCRdb to the mid-2010s). The receptor library was made with PCR. Instrument on record: Illumina HiSeq 2500. Molecular barcoding was employed in the preparation of TCR libraries, with unique molecular identifiers being used to normalize TCRbeta repertoire quantification. TCRdb handled the public reads itself, with Q25 trimming in fastp and clone calling in MiXCR, and kept productive beta chains. Merged by CDR3 protein, the rows form single entries marked with the most common genes and DNA. The sample table records 490,000 or so distinct CDR3 sequences; about an eighth of these occur just once. The ten biggest clones cover 5% to 6% of the sample. The sequences come from PBMCs from the stem cell graft donor, collected from the stem cell graft. The receptors derive from a human donor who donated a stem cell graft to a child with combined immunodeficiency.

This clonotype was counted between two and nine times. The genes are TRBV12-3 or TRBV12-4 and TRBJ2-3; TRBD2 aligns across 10 bases. J lost 0 bases, V lost 7 bases, and 7 bases had no gene match. This CDR3 region has 16 residues. The CDR3: CASTTGLAASTDTQYF. The CDR3 region has the DNA TGTGCCAGCACTACCGGACTAGCGGCCAGCACAGATACGCAGTATTTT.

This clonotype came up many times. The chain recombines TRBV6-5 with TRBJ2-7; D unclear. The V end lost 0 bases, the J end lost 6 bases, and 6 bases lay between the germline ends. The CDR3 has 12 residues. The germline V gene encodes CDR1 MNHEY and CDR2 SVGAGI. Here the CDR3 reads CASSYSGFEQYF. CDR3 DNA: TGTGCCAGCAGTTACTCAGGGTTCGAGCAGTACTTC.

This clonotype has ten or more counts. The chain links TRBV12-3 or TRBV12-4 to TRBJ2-5; D is undetermined. V lost 5 bases and J lost 7, with 14 bases in between. The CDR3 totals 13 residues. Here the CDR3 DNA reads TGTGCCAGCAGTACCGGGTCCCCTGGGACCCAGTACTTC. It encodes CASSTGSPGTQYF.

This clonotype was observed a handful of times. The V gene is TRBV12-3 or TRBV12-4, the J gene TRBJ2-3; D call uncertain. The CDR3 contains 14 residues. V dropped 3 bases and J dropped 2 bases, with 9 bases sitting between them. CDR3 in DNA: TGTGCCAGCAGTTTTAGGCTAGTCACAGATACGCAGTATTTT. The encoded protein is CASSFRLVTDTQYF.

The sample holds a few counts of this clonotype. V usage is TRBV4-3 and J usage is TRBJ2-2; D gene ambiguous. CDR3 length: 16 amino acids. Germline CDR1 is LGHNA and CDR2 is YSLEER. Trimming left V 0 bases short and J 0 bases short, with 8 bases between. For the CDR3, the DNA is TGCGCCAGCAGCCAAGATGCCTGGCCGAACACCGGGGAGCTGTTTTTT. It translates to CASSQDAWPNTGELFF.

Ten or more counts support this clonotype. The rearrangement uses TRBV28 and TRBJ1-2; D is unclear. V lost 5 bases and J 0 bases, leaving 13 bases between the germline ends. This CDR3 spans 15 amino acids. CDR1 is MDHEN, CDR2 SYDVKM, per germline. The CDR3 is CASSPPTVTNYGYTF. DNA of the CDR3: TGTGCCAGCAGTCCGCCTACGGTAACTAACTATGGCTACACCTTC.

The chain uses TRBV11-2 and TRBJ2-5; D may match TRBD1 or TRBD2 (5 bases each). The germline V and J ends were trimmed by 2 bases and 4 bases, with 11 bases remaining between them. CDR1 is SGHAT and CDR2 is FQNNGV in the germline V gene. This CDR3 is 14 amino acids long. CDR3 sequence reads: CASSLQRDGETQYF. CDR3 sequence (DNA): TGTGCCAGCAGCTTACAAAGGGACGGAGAGACCCAGTACTTC.

There are many counts of this clonotype. The J gene is TRBJ2-1, the V gene TRBV10-3, with TRBD1 as a possible D gene (5 bases). Trimming pared 0 bases from V and 6 bases from J, leaving 9 bases between. This CDR3 has 14 residues. CDR1 is ENHRY, CDR2 SYGVKD, per germline. CDR3 nucleotides: TGTGCCATCAGTGAGTCCGGCCAGGGCAATGAGCAGTTCTTC. Residues: CAISESGQGNEQFF.

This chain joins TRBV5-1 and TRBJ1-1; D gene unclear. V gave up 7 bases and J gave up 1 base, with 11 bases separating them. The CDR3 extends over 13 amino acids. Germline CDR1 SGHRS, CDR2 YFSETQ. The CDR3, as DNA: TGCGCCAGCGGATCCCAGGCGAACACTGAAGCTTTCTTT. It encodes CASGSQANTEAFF.

Ten or more counts support this clonotype. CDR3 loop: CASSDRWSSYEQYF. In nucleotides, the CDR3 is TGTGCCAGCAGTGACCGGTGGAGCTCCTACGAGCAGTACTTC. The rearrangement joins TRBV6-1 to TRBJ2-7, with D unresolved. CDR1 MNHNS and CDR2 SASEGT come from the germline V gene. Trimming took off 3 bases at V and 0 bases at J, with 9 bases between the two ends. The CDR3 is 14 amino acids.

The sample holds a few counts of this clonotype. The chain combines TRBV5-1 with TRBJ2-7; TRBD1 matches at 7 bases. Germline V gene lookup returns CDR1 SGHRS and CDR2 YFSETQ. The CDR3 has 15 residues. Germline trimming cut 4 bases from V and 4 bases from J; bases unmatched to any gene: 11. Here the CDR3 DNA reads TGCGCCAGCAGCCCACTTGACAGGGCACCTTACGAGCAGTACTTC. The encoded protein is CASSPLDRAPYEQYF.

This clonotype was seen only a few times. The V call is TRBV7-9, the J call TRBJ1-2; 7 nucleotides align to TRBD1. V lost 3 bases and J lost 12; bases outside the gene matches: 7. This CDR3 spans 12 amino acids. Germline V lookup: CDR1 SEHNR, CDR2 FQNEAQ (reference sequence). CDR3 residues: CASSFSDRANTF. The CDR3 DNA is TGTGCCAGCAGCTTTTCTGACAGGGCAAACACCTTC.

This clonotype was seen ten or more times. The CDR3 spells CASSPSTGSYEQYF. The CDR3 DNA sequence: TGCGCCAGCAGCCCGTCGACGGGTTCCTACGAGCAGTACTTC. This chain uses TRBV4-3 with TRBJ2-7; D is undetermined. The CDR3 is 14 residues long. Germline CDR1 reads LGHNA; CDR2 reads YSLEER. Trimming shortened V by 4 bases and J by 1 base, and 11 bases separated the two germline ends.

In its sample, this clonotype was seen a few times. The chain combines TRBV29-1 with TRBJ2-1; D gene ambiguous. The germline V gene encodes CDR1 SQVTM and CDR2 ANQGSEA. V lost 0 bases and J lost 3, with 6 bases in between. There are 13 residues in the CDR3. The CDR3 DNA reads as TGCAGCGTTGAAGATCGTCTCTACAATGAGCAGTTCTTC. Translated, it gives CSVEDRLYNEQFF.

This clonotype occurred a few times. An end of the junction does not agree with germline; a read error may underlie this. V and J are TRBV2 and TRBJ2-7; D not resolved. The CDR3 is 13 residues long. Germline CDR1 is SNHLY and CDR2 is FYNNEI. The CDR3 here is CASREDGYYEQYF. DNA for the CDR3: TGTGCCAGCAGAGAAGACGGTTACTACGAGCAGTACTTC.

This clonotype showed up many times. This chain joins TRBV7-2 and TRBJ2-2; a weak D match, TRBD1 (6 bases). The CDR3 has 14 residues. Trimming cost V 5 bases and J 7 bases, with 14 bases left between them. Germline V lookup: CDR1 SGHTA, CDR2 FQGNSA. The CDR3 sequence is CASSPQGTGGELFF. DNA of the CDR3: TGTGCCAGCAGCCCACAGGGTACGGGCGGGGAGCTGTTTTTT.

This clonotype was seen many times. The chain employs TRBV5-1 and TRBJ2-3; TRBD2 matches 8 bases. The CDR3 is 16 residues long. CDR1 is SGHRS, CDR2 YFSETQ, per germline. The V and J ends lost 0 bases and 1 base, in that order; junction bases with no gene match: 4. The CDR3 DNA reads as TGCGCCAGCAGCTTGGCCGGGGGGGCAGGCACAGATACGCAGTATTTT. Its translation is CASSLAGGAGTDTQYF.

The J gene is TRBJ2-1, the V gene TRBV7-2; TRBD1 is a possible D gene (6 bases). Germline CDR1 SGHTA, CDR2 FQGNSA. The CDR3 has 13 amino acids. With 3 bases removed from V and 7 bases from J, the gap between germline ends came to 10 bases. The CDR3 reads CASSFTGWNEQFF. The CDR3 DNA follows: TGTGCCAGCAGCTTTACAGGGTGGAATGAGCAGTTCTTC.